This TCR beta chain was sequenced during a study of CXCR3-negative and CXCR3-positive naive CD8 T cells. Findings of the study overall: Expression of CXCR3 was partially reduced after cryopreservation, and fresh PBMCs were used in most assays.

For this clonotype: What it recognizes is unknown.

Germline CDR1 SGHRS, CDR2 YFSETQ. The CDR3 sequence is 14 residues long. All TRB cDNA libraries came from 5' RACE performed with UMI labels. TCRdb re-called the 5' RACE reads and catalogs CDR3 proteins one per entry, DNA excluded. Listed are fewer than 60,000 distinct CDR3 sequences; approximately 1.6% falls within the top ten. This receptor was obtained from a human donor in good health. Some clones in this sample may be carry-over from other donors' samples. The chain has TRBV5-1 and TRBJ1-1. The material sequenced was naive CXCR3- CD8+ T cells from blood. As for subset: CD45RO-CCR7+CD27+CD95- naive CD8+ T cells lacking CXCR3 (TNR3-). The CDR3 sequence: CASSLALGNTEAFF.